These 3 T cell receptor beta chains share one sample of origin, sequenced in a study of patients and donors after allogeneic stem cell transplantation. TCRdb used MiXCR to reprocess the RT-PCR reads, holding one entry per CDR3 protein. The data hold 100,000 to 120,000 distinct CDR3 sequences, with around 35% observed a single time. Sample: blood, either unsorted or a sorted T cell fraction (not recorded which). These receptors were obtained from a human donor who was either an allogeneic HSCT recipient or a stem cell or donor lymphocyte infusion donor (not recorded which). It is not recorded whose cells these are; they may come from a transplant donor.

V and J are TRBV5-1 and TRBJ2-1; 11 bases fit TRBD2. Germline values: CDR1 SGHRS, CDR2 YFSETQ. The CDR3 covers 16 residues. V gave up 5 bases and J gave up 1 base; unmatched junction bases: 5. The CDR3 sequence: CASRRLAGTSYNEQFF. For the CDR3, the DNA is TGCGCCAGCAGAAGACTAGCGGGAACGTCCTACAATGAGCAGTTCTTC.

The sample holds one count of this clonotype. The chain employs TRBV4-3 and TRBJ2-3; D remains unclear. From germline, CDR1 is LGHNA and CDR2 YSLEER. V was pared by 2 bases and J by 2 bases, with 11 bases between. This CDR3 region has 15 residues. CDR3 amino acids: CASSQSVRTTDTQYF. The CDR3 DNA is TGCGCCAGCAGCCAATCTGTAAGGACCACAGATACGCAGTATTTT.

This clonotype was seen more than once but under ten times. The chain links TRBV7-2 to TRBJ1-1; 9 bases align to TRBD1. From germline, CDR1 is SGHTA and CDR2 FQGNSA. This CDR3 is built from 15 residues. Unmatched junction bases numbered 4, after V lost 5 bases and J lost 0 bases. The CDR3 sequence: CASSNRGRVNTEAFF. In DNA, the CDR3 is TGTGCCAGCAGCAACAGGGGGCGCGTGAACACTGAAGCTTTCTTT.